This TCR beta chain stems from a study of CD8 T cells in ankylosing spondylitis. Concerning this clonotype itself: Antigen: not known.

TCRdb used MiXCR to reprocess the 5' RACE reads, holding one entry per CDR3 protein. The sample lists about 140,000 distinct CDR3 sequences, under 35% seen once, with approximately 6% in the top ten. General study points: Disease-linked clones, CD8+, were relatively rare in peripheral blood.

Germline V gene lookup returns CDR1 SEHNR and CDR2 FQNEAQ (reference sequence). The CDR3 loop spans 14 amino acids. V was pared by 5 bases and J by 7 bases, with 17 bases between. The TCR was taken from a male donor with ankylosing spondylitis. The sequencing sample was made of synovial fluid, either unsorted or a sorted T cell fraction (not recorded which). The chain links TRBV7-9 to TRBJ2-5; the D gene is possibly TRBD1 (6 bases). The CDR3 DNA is TGTGCCAGCAGCGATACAGGGATCCCAGGGACCCAGTACTTC. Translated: CASSDTGIPGTQYF.